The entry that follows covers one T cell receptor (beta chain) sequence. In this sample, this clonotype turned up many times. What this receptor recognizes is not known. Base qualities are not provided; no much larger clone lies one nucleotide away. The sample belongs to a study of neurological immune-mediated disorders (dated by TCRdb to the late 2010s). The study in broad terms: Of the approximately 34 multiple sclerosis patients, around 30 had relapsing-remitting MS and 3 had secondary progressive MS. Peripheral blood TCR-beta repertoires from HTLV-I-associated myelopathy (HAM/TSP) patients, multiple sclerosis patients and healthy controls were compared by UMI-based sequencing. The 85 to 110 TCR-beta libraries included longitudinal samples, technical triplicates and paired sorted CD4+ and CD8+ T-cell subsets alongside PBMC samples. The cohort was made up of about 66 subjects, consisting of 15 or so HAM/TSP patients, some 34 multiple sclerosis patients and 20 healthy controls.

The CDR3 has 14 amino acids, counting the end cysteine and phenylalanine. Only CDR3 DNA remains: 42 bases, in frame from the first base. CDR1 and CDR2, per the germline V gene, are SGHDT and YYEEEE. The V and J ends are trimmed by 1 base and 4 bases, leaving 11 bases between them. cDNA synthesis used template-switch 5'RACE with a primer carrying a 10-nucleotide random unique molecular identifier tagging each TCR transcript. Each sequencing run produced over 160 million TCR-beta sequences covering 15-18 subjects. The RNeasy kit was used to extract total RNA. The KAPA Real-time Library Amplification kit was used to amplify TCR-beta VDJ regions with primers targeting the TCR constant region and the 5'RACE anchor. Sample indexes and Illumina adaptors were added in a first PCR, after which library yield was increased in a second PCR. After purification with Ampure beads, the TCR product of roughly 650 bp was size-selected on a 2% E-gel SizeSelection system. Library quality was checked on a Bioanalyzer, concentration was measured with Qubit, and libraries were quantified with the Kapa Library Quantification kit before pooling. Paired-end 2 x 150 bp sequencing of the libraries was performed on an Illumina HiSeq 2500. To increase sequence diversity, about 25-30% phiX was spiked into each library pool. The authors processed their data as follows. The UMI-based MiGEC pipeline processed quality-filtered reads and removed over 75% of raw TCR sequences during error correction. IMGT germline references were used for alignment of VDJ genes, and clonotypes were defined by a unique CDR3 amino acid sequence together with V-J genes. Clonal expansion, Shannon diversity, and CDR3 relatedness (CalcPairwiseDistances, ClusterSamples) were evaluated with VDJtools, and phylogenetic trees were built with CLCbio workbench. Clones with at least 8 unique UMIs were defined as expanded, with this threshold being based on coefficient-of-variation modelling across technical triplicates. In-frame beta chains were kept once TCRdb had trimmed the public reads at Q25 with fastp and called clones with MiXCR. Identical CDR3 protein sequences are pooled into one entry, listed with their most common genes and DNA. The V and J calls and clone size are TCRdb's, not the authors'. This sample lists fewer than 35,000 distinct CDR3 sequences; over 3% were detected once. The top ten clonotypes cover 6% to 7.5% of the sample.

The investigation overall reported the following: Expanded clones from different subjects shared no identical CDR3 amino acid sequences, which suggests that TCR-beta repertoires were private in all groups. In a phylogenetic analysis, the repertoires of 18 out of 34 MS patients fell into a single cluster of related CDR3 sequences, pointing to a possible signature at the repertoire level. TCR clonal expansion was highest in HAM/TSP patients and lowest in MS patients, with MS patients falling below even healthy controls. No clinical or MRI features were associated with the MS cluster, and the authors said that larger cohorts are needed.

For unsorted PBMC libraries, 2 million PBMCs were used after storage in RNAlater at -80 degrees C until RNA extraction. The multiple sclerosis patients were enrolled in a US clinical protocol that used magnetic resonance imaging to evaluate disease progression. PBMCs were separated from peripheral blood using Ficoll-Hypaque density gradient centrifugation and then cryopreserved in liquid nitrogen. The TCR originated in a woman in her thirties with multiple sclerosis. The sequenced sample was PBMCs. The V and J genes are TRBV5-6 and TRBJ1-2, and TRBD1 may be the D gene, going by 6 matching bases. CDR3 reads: CASSLFGGAYGYTF. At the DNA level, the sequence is TGTGCCAGCAGCTTGTTCGGGGGCGCCTATGGCTACACCTTC. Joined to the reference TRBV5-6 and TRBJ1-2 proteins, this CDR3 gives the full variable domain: DAGVTQSPTHLIKTRGQQVTLRCSPKSGHDTVSWYQQALGQGPQFIFQYYEEEERQRGNFPDRFSGHQFPNYSSELNVNALLLGDSALYLCASSLFGGAYGYTFGSGTRLTVV.